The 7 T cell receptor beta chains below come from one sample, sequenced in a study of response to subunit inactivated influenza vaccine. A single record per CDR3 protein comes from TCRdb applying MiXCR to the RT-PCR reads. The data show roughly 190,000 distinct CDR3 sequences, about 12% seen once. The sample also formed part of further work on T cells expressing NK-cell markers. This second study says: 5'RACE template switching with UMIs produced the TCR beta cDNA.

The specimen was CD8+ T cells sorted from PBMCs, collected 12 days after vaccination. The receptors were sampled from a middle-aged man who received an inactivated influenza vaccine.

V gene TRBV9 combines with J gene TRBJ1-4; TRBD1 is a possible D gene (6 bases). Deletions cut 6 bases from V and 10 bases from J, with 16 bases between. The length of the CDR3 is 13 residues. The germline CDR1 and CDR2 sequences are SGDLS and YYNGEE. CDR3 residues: CASTGGAGGKLFF. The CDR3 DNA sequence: TGTGCCAGCACGGGGGGCGCCGGGGGAAAACTGTTTTTT.

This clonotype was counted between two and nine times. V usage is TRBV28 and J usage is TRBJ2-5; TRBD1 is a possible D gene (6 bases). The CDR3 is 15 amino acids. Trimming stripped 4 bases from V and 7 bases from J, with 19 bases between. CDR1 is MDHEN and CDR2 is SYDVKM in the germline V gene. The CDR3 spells CASSSAYQGSSTQYF. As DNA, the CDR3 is TGTGCCAGCAGTTCCGCCTATCAGGGGTCCTCGACCCAGTACTTC. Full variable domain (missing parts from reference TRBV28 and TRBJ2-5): DVKVTQSSRYLVKRTGEKVFLECVQDMDHENMFWYRQDPGLGLRLIYFSYDVKMKEKGDIPEGYSVSREKKERFSLILESASTNQTSMYLCASSSAYQGSSTQYFGPGTRLLVL.

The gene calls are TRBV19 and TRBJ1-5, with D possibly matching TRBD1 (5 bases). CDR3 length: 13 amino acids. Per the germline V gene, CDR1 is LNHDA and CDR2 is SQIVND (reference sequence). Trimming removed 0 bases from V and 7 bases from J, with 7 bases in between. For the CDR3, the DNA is TGTGCCAGTAGTATAGAGGGGCACCAGCCCCAGCATTTT. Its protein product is CASSIEGHQPQHF. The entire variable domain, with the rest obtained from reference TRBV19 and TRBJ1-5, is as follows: DGGITQSPKYLFRKEGQNVTLSCEQNLNHDAMYWYRQDPGQGLRLIYYSQIVNDFQKGDIAEGYSVSREKKESFPLTVTSAQKNPTAFYLCASSIEGHQPQHFGDGTRLSIL.

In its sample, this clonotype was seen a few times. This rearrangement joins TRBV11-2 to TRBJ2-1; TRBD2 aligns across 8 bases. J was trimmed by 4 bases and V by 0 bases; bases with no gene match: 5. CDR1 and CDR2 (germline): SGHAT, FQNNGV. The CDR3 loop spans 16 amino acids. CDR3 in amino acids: CASSLDFGGAYNEQFF. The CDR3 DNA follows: TGTGCCAGCAGCTTAGATTTCGGGGGGGCTTACAATGAGCAGTTCTTC.

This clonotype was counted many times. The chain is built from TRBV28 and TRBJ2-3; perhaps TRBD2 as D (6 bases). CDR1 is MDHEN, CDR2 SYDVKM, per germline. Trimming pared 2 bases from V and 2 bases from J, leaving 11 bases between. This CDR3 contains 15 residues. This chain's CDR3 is CASSLIAEITDTQYF. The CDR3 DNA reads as TGTGCCAGCAGTTTAATAGCGGAAATCACAGATACGCAGTATTTT. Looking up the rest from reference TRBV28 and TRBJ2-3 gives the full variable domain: DVKVTQSSRYLVKRTGEKVFLECVQDMDHENMFWYRQDPGLGLRLIYFSYDVKMKEKGDIPEGYSVSREKKERFSLILESASTNQTSMYLCASSLIAEITDTQYFGPGTRLTVL.

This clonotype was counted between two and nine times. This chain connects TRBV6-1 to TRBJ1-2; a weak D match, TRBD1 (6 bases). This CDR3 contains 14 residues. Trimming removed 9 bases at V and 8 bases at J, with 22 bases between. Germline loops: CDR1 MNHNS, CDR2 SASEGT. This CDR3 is CASTRGHILGGYTF. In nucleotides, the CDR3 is TGTGCCAGTACGAGGGGACACATCCTTGGCGGCTACACCTTC.

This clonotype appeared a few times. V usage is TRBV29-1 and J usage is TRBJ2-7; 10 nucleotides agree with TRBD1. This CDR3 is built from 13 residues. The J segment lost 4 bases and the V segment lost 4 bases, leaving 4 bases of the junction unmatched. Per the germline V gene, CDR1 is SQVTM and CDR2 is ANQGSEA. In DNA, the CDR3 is TGCAGCGTTGGGAGGGGACAGGGGTACGAGCAGTACTTC. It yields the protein CSVGRGQGYEQYF.